This T cell receptor (beta chain) was profiled in a study of cytomegalovirus exposure and HLA in healthy donors. Study-level background: The roughly 130 validation repertoires used the same platform as the roughly 700 first-cohort repertoires (as reported by a later analysis). Broader study findings: Altogether, about 160 TCR beta chains were recorded as cytomegalovirus-associated. Most TCR sequences were rare, but some public TCRs occurred in many donors.

While the first cohort had 600 to 850 subjects, the donors belonged to the separate validation cohort of 120 subjects. Regarding this clone: Its antigen is currently unknown.

Sequenced by immunoSEQ multiplex PCR; TCRdb stores in-frame clones only, minus some. The sample has hundreds of thousands of clones; approximately 88% are singletons. V lost 5 bases and J 12 bases, leaving 16 bases between the germline ends. Germline CDR1 is GTSNPN and CDR2 is SVGIG (reference sequence). CDR3 length: 11 residues. The chain joins TRBV30 to TRBJ1-1; possible D gene TRBD1, 6 bases. This TCR was sampled from a woman aged 30 to 39 in good health and CMV-seropositive. Sequencing used PBMCs. CDR3 sequence: CAWEQGRVTFF. The CDR3 DNA is TGTGCCTGGGAACAGGGACGGGTAACTTTCTTT.